Listed below are T cell receptor beta chains from one sample, sequenced in a study of PD-L1 blockade in urothelial cancer. Assay: immunoSEQ multiplex PCR; the TCRdb copy retains only in-frame clones and omits some. The sample includes under 95,000 clones, roughly 84% of them seen just once. The sequences come from PBMCs, collected around atezolizumab (anti-PD-L1) treatment. The receptors here all came from a woman aged 70 to 79 with urothelial cancer. CDR3s include the opening cysteine and the closing phenylalanine or tryptophan. D genes are given only for firm matches. Not all rows give a size; the values are once, few, many and, for expanded clones, a class.

j_gene | v_gene | d_gene | abundance | CDR3aa | CDR3nt
TRBJ1-1 | TRBV11-3 | TRBD1 | NA | CASSPGGDSEAFF | TGTGCCAGCAGCCCTGGAGGGGACAGTGAAGCTTTCTTT
TRBJ1-1 | TRBV14 | NA | NA | CASSQDLATEAFF | TGTGCCAGCAGCCAAGATCTAGCCACTGAAGCTTTCTTT
TRBJ1-5 | TRBV7-8 | TRBD1 | NA | CASSLALTGHQPQHF | TGTGCCAGCAGCTTAGCTTTGACAGGGCATCAGCCCCAGCATTTT
TRBJ2-5 | TRBV28 | NA | NA | CASSLRGWQETQYF | TGTGCCAGCAGTTTAAGGGGGTGGCAAGAGACCCAGTACTTC
TRBJ1-2 | TRBV10-3 | NA | NA | CAISVSRGGDGYTF | TGTGCCATCAGTGTATCCAGGGGCGGCGATGGCTACACCTTC
TRBJ1-5 | TRBV18 | NA | few | CASSPVPRDQPQHF | TGTGCCAGCTCCCCCGTCCCCAGGGATCAGCCCCAGCATTTT
TRBJ1-5 | TRBV27 | NA | NA | CASSLGQGVGQPQHF | TGTGCCAGCAGTTTAGGGCAGGGTGTAGGTCAGCCCCAGCATTTT
TRBJ2-3 | TRBV9 | TRBD1 | NA | CASSPGQDGDTQYF | TGTGCCAGCAGCCCAGGACAGGACGGAGATACGCAGTATTTT
TRBJ1-2 | TRBV7-2 | TRBD1 | NA | CASSDRGANYGYTF | TGTGCCAGCAGCGACAGGGGAGCTAACTATGGCTACACCTTC
TRBJ1-2 | TRBV5-4 | NA | NA | CASSRGAANGYTF | TGTGCCAGCAGCCGAGGTGCAGCAAATGGCTACACCTTC
TRBJ1-1 | TRBV10-3 | NA | once | CAISDYRELAEAFF | TGTGCCATCAGTGACTACAGGGAGTTGGCTGAAGCTTTCTTT
TRBJ2-1 | TRBV5-1 | TRBD2 | NA | CASSPDLAGGLNEQFF | TGCGCCAGCAGCCCCGATCTAGCGGGAGGGCTCAATGAGCAGTTCTTC
TRBJ2-1 | TRBV18 | NA | NA | CASSPRVLDYNEQFF | TGTGCCAGCTCTCCCCGTGTGCTAGACTACAATGAGCAGTTCTTC
TRBJ2-7 | TRBV19 | NA | NA | CASSVRVGWTYEQYF | TGTGCCAGTAGTGTCCGGGTTGGGTGGACCTACGAGCAGTACTTC
TRBJ2-7 | TRBV30 | NA | NA | CAWSDLSYEQYF | TGTGCCTGGAGTGACTTATCCTACGAGCAGTACTTC
TRBJ2-5 | TRBV27 | TRBD1 | many | CASSQRWDSQETQYF | TGTGCCAGCAGCCAGCGTTGGGACAGCCAAGAGACCCAGTACTTC
TRBJ1-2 | TRBV7-2 | TRBD1 | NA | CASSLDSSGQGQGNYGYTF | TGTGCCAGCAGCTTAGACAGTTCCGGACAGGGACAGGGCAACTATGGCTACACCTTC
TRBJ2-7 | TRBV7-9 | TRBD2 | few | CASSTPIPPSGSPYEQYF | TGTGCCAGCAGCACACCCATTCCTCCTAGCGGGAGTCCCTACGAGCAGTACTTC
TRBJ2-3 | TRBV7-7 | NA | once | CASSRDMFTDTQYF | TGTGCCAGCAGCCGGGATATGTTCACAGATACGCAGTATTTT
TRBJ2-7 | TRBV7-2 | TRBD1 | NA | CASSPRTGANYEQYF | TGTGCCAGCAGCCCTAGGACAGGGGCTAATTACGAGCAGTACTTC
TRBJ1-1 | TRBV5-1 | TRBD1 | NA | CASSSGQGQNTEAFF | TGCGCCAGCAGCTCGGGACAGGGACAGAACACTGAAGCTTTCTTT
TRBJ2-3 | TRBV5-1 | TRBD1 | NA | CASSAGTATDTQYF | TGCGCCAGCAGCGCCGGGACAGCCACAGATACGCAGTATTTT
TRBJ1-2 | TRBV10-3 | TRBD1 | NA | CAISIRDSAYGYTF | TGTGCCATCAGTATCCGGGACAGTGCCTATGGCTACACCTTC
TRBJ2-3 | TRBV11-3 | TRBD2 | NA | CASSPGRAGSTDTQYF | TGTGCCAGCAGCCCGGGGAGAGCGGGAAGCACAGATACGCAGTATTTT
TRBJ1-5 | TRBV2 | NA | NA | CASNAGDPLGSNQPQHF | TGTGCCAGCAACGCTGGCGACCCTCTCGGGTCCAATCAGCCCCAGCATTTT
TRBJ1-2 | TRBV13 | TRBD1 | NA | CASSLGQGARGYTF | TGTGCCAGCAGCTTGGGACAGGGGGCGCGCGGCTACACCTTC
TRBJ2-2 | TRBV19 | TRBD2 | NA | CASSPNGGTGELFF | TGTGCCAGTAGTCCAAACGGGGGGACCGGGGAGCTGTTTTTT
TRBJ2-3 | TRBV5-4 | NA | NA | CASSLVLADADTQYF | TGTGCCAGCAGCTTGGTACTAGCTGATGCGGATACGCAGTATTTT
TRBJ1-1 | TRBV19 | TRBD1 | few | CASNMDRGYTEAFF | TGTGCCAGTAACATGGACAGGGGCTACACTGAAGCTTTCTTT
TRBJ2-3 | TRBV2 | TRBD1 | NA | CASRLQGAPSTDTQYF | TGTGCCAGCAGATTACAGGGGGCCCCTAGCACAGATACGCAGTATTTT
TRBJ1-3 | TRBV9 | TRBD1 | NA | CASSATPGQGYSGNTIYF | TGTGCCAGCAGCGCCACCCCCGGACAGGGGTACTCTGGAAACACCATATATTTT
TRBJ2-7 | TRBV5-1 | TRBD1 | NA | CASSLRTGTFSYEQYF | TGCGCCAGCAGCCTAAGGACAGGGACCTTCTCCTACGAGCAGTACTTC
TRBJ1-2 | TRBV28 | TRBD1 | NA | CASRPGTGANYGYTF | TGTGCCAGCAGACCCGGGACAGGGGCCAACTATGGCTACACCTTC
TRBJ1-6 | TRBV7-9 | TRBD1 | NA | CASSSGQENSPLHF | TGTGCCAGCAGCTCCGGACAGGAGAATTCACCCCTCCACTTT
TRBJ2-7 | TRBV29-1 | NA | NA | CSVEVQDAQYF | TGCAGCGTTGAAGTACAGGATGCGCAGTACTTC
TRBJ1-1 | TRBV7-8 | TRBD1 | few | CASSLADRGLGTEAFF | TGTGCCAGCAGCTTAGCCGACAGGGGTCTGGGAACTGAAGCTTTCTTT
TRBJ2-4 | TRBV6-1 | TRBD2 | NA | CASSGERGYGKNIQYF | TGTGCCAGCAGTGGGGAGCGGGGGTACGGCAAAAACATTCAGTACTTC
TRBJ2-1 | TRBV7-3 | NA | NA | CASSLKRASSYNEQFF | TGTGCCAGCAGCTTAAAGCGGGCTAGCTCCTACAATGAGCAGTTCTTC
TRBJ2-7 | TRBV11-2 | TRBD1 | once | CASSFDRGLNEQYF | TGTGCCAGCAGCTTCGACAGGGGGCTCAACGAGCAGTACTTC
TRBJ2-1 | TRBV28 | TRBD2 | NA | CASSLYSGSGRNEQFF | TGTGCCAGCAGTTTATATAGCGGGAGCGGCAGAAATGAGCAGTTCTTC
TRBJ1-2 | TRBV6-1 | NA | NA | CASRAGQLNYGYTF | TGTGCCAGCAGGGCCGGACAGCTCAACTATGGCTACACCTTC
TRBJ1-1 | TRBV28 | NA | NA | CASRRTVNTEAFF | TGTGCCAGCAGGCGAACAGTGAACACTGAAGCTTTCTTT
TRBJ1-5 | TRBV7-6 | TRBD1 | NA | CASSFDRGGQPQHF | TGTGCCAGCAGCTTTGACAGGGGGGGTCAGCCCCAGCATTTT
TRBJ2-2 | TRBV10-1 | NA | few | CASSVPNTGELFF | TGCGCCAGCAGTGTCCCAAACACCGGGGAGCTGTTTTTT
TRBJ2-1 | TRBV6-6 | NA | NA | CASSYRRRDRNEQFF | TGTGCCAGCAGTTACAGGCGCCGGGATAGGAATGAGCAGTTCTTC